The 10 T cell receptor beta chains given below trace back to one sample, sequenced in a study of shared clonotypes between healthy human individuals. The repertoire was sequenced with immunoSEQ multiplex PCR; TCRdb's copy has only in-frame clones and lacks some. Of over a million clones in the sample, roughly 96% were seen once. Specimen: naive CD4+ T cells sorted from blood. Subset: CD45RA+ positively selected. The origin of the receptors is a man aged 25 to 40 in good health.

The chain combines TRBV9 with TRBJ2-7, with 9 bases aligning to TRBD2. The trim removed 0 bases at V and 3 bases at J, leaving 7 bases unmatched. CDR3 length equals 16 residues. Germline assignment: CDR1 SGDLS and CDR2 YYNGEE. The CDR3 reads CASSVGGAGGVYEQYF. The DNA of the CDR3 is TGTGCCAGCAGCGTAGGAGGGGCGGGAGGGGTCTACGAGCAGTACTTC.

The V and J genes are TRBV5-6 and TRBJ2-3; 8 bases fit TRBD2. The CDR3 spans 17 residues. Germline CDR1 SGHDT, CDR2 YYEEEE. V lost 3 bases and J lost 4; bases outside the gene matches: 13. This CDR3 is CASSSYGGAGGADTQYF. DNA for the CDR3: TGTGCCAGCAGCTCCTACGGGGGGGCGGGAGGCGCAGATACGCAGTATTTT.

This chain joins TRBV19 and TRBJ1-5; 7 bases map to TRBD1. CDR1 is LNHDA, CDR2 SQIVND, per germline (reference sequence). The V and J ends lost 6 bases and 3 bases, in that order; junction bases with no gene match: 14. This CDR3 has 17 amino acids. The CDR3 DNA follows: TGTGCCAGTAGGAAGTCGATGCTAGGGGGCCTCAATCAGCCCCAGCATTTT. This codes for CASRKSMLGGLNQPQHF.

A remark on this clone: Other DNA sequences in this sample translate to the same CDR3. This rearrangement joins TRBV7-8 to TRBJ2-3; D is uncertain. The V and J ends lost 1 base and 3 bases respectively, with 2 bases between them. The CDR3 covers 12 residues. Germline CDR1 reads SGHVS; CDR2 reads FQNEAQ. The CDR3 loop reads CASSLGTDTQYF. The CDR3 DNA follows: TGTGCCAGCAGCTTAGGTACAGATACGCAGTATTTT.

The table lists this clone with a count of one. CDR3 nucleotide sequence: TGTGCCAGCAGCTTAGATGTGGACACTGAAGCTTTCTTT. Its protein product is CASSLDVDTEAFF. The chain links TRBV11-2 to TRBJ1-1; no clear D. Trimming removed 0 bases at V and 3 bases at J, with 5 bases between. The CDR3 contains 13 residues. CDR1 and CDR2 from the germline V gene are SGHAT and FQNNGV.

The genes are TRBV7-9 and TRBJ2-5; 8 nucleotides agree with TRBD1. The V and J ends lost 6 bases and 2 bases, in that order; junction bases with no gene match: 5. CDR3 size: 14 residues. Germline loops: CDR1 SEHNR, CDR2 FQNEAQ (reference sequence). The CDR3 region is CASSSWTGQETQYF. In DNA form, the CDR3 reads TGTGCCAGCAGTTCCTGGACAGGGCAAGAGACCCAGTACTTC.

V and J are TRBV11-2 and TRBJ2-1; 7 nucleotides agree with TRBD1. Germline V lookup: CDR1 SGHAT, CDR2 FQNNGV. The CDR3 is made up of 15 amino acids. J gave up 1 base and V 1 base, and 1 base lay outside the gene matches. The CDR3: CASSLGDSSYNEQFF. The CDR3 nucleotides read TGTGCCAGCAGCTTAGGGGACAGTTCCTACAATGAGCAGTTCTTC.

Details on this clone: The sample contains more than one DNA sequence encoding this CDR3. This rearrangement joins TRBV2 to TRBJ1-4; D gene ambiguous. Germline V gene sequence: CDR1 SNHLY, CDR2 FYNNEI. V was clipped by 1 base and J by 7 bases, with 4 bases between them. CDR3 length: 12 residues. DNA for the CDR3: TGTGCCAGCAGTGAAGTGTCTGAAAAACTGTTTTTT. Its protein is CASSEVSEKLFF.

This chain connects TRBV7-2 to TRBJ2-2; 9 nucleotides align to TRBD1. Trimming removed 4 bases from V and 5 bases from J; junction bases left unmatched: 8. The CDR3 contains 16 residues. Germline lookup yields CDR1 SGHTA and CDR2 FQGNSA. Here the CDR3 reads CASSSQGAWGTGELFF. Written as DNA, the CDR3 is TGTGCCAGCAGCTCACAGGGGGCCTGGGGGACCGGGGAGCTGTTTTTT.

V gene TRBV28 combines with J gene TRBJ1-2; 8 positions agree with TRBD1. The CDR3 contains 14 residues. Unmatched junction bases numbered 10, after V lost 5 bases and J lost 8 bases. Germline V gene lookup returns CDR1 MDHEN and CDR2 SYDVKM. The CDR3 DNA is TGTGCCAGCAGTATCACCCGGACAGGGCAAGGCTACACCTTC. This codes for CASSITRTGQGYTF.